Listed below are T cell receptor beta chains from one sample, sequenced in a study of blood T cell repertoires in COVID-19. Sequencing was performed with immunoSEQ multiplex PCR; in TCRdb, only in-frame clones are kept and a portion is missing. This sample carries around 430,000 clones, more than 70% of them seen once, and the ten largest clones take approximately 12%. The sample was peripheral blood. The receptors originated from a woman between 50 and 59 years old with COVID-19, enrolled during active disease. CDR3s include the opening cysteine and the closing phenylalanine or tryptophan. D genes are given only for firm matches. Clone size is shown for a subset of rows, as once, few, many or a class of expanded clone.

j_call clone_size d_call v_call cdr3_aa cdr3_nt
TRBJ1-1 once TRBD1 TRBV9 CASSTGTGAEAFF TGTGCCAGCAGCACCGGGACAGGGGCTGAAGCTTTCTTT
TRBJ2-1 once TRBD2 TRBV24-1 CATSDSSPGTRTYNEQFF TGTGCCACCAGTGATTCCTCCCCCGGGACTAGGACCTACAATGAGCAGTTCTTC
TRBJ2-7 NA TRBD1 TRBV5-1 CASSFGQGRGEQYF TGCGCCAGCAGCTTCGGACAGGGTAGGGGCGAGCAGTACTTC
TRBJ1-1 NA TRBD1 TRBV20-1 CSAGQALEAFF TGCAGTGCTGGACAGGCCCTTGAAGCTTTCTTT
TRBJ1-2 once TRBD1 TRBV5-6 CASSLGTGVYGYTF TGTGCCAGCAGCTTGGGGACAGGGGTATATGGCTACACCTTC
TRBJ1-4 NA TRBD1 TRBV4-1 CASSLGQGGEKLFF TGCGCCAGCAGCCTGGGACAGGGGGGGGAAAAACTGTTTTTT
TRBJ1-2 NA TRBD1 TRBV2 CASSLEGDSGYGYTF TGTGCCAGCAGTTTAGAAGGGGACAGTGGGTATGGCTACACCTTC
TRBJ2-6 once NA TRBV7-9 CASSLNQRHSGANVLTF TGTGCCAGCAGCTTAAATCAGCGGCACTCTGGGGCCAACGTCCTGACTTTC
TRBJ2-2 NA NA TRBV23-1 CASSHSDSNTGELFF TGCGCCAGCAGTCATTCGGACAGTAACACCGGGGAGCTGTTTTTT
TRBJ2-7 NA TRBD1 TRBV24-1 CATSDSMTGGVDEQYF TGTGCCACCAGTGATTCCATGACAGGGGGTGTCGACGAGCAGTACTTC
TRBJ2-7 NA TRBD1 TRBV19 CASSRDRGPYEQYF TGTGCCAGTAGTCGGGACAGGGGTCCTTACGAGCAGTACTTC
TRBJ2-3 NA TRBD2 TRBV5-4 CASSLGLAGGGTDTQYF TGTGCCAGCAGCTTGGGGCTAGCGGGGGGCGGGACAGATACGCAGTATTTT
TRBJ2-1 NA TRBD2 TRBV30 CAWSLSGGGYEQFF TGTGCCTGGAGTCTTAGCGGGGGGGGTTATGAGCAGTTCTTC
TRBJ2-2 NA NA TRBV5-4 CASSLARANTGELFF TGTGCCAGCAGCTTGGCCAGGGCAAACACCGGGGAGCTGTTTTTT
TRBJ1-5 NA NA TRBV6-5 CASDMRGWEPQHF TGTGCCAGCGATATGAGGGGGTGGGAGCCCCAGCATTTT
TRBJ2-2 NA NA TRBV11-2 CASSLGRGTATGELFF TGTGCCAGCAGCCTAGGGAGGGGGACAGCCACCGGGGAGCTGTTTTTT
TRBJ2-3 once TRBD2 TRBV6-5 CASSDSAGILDTQYF TGTGCCAGCAGTGACTCAGCGGGGATTCTAGATACGCAGTATTTT
TRBJ1-3 once TRBD1 TRBV4-2 CASSHMDRVINTIYF TGTGCCAGCAGCCACATGGACAGGGTAATAAACACCATATATTTT
TRBJ1-2 NA NA TRBV9 CASSVDGREAYGYTF TGTGCCAGCAGCGTAGACGGACGGGAGGCCTATGGCTACACCTTC
TRBJ1-2 NA TRBD1 TRBV5-1 CASSPDREYGYTF TGCGCCAGCAGCCCGGACAGGGAATACGGCTACACCTTC
TRBJ1-4 NA NA TRBV9 CASSVEGSTNEKLFF TGTGCCAGCAGCGTAGAGGGGTCTACTAATGAAAAACTGTTTTTT
TRBJ1-1 few NA TRBV7-9 CASRPSRLHTEAFF TGTGCCAGCCGGCCATCTAGGCTGCACACTGAAGCTTTCTTT
TRBJ2-3 NA TRBD1 TRBV9 CASSVRGTADTQYF TGTGCCAGCAGCGTCAGGGGGACGGCAGATACGCAGTATTTT
TRBJ1-2 NA TRBD1 TRBV2 CASRETGGSGYTF TGTGCCAGCAGGGAGACAGGGGGCAGTGGCTACACCTTC
TRBJ2-7 NA NA TRBV12-2 CASRFRTGPLSYEQYF TGTGCAAGTCGCTTTAGAACAGGGCCCTTGTCCTACGAGCAGTACTTC
TRBJ2-7 NA NA TRBV5-6 CASSPGTDAYEQYF TGTGCCAGCAGCCCAGGGACTGATGCCTACGAGCAGTACTTC
TRBJ1-2 NA TRBD1 TRBV30 CAWTLRRDSYGYTF TGTGCCTGGACACTTCGCCGGGACAGCTATGGCTACACCTTC
TRBJ2-3 once TRBD2 TRBV9 CASSVDGRGGPDTQYF TGTGCCAGCAGCGTAGATGGGCGGGGGGGCCCCGATACGCAGTATTTT
TRBJ2-2 once TRBD2 TRBV7-2 CASSPTAGGNTGELFF TGTGCCAGCAGCCCAACGGCGGGGGGGAACACCGGGGAGCTGTTTTTT
TRBJ1-3 NA NA TRBV29-1 CSVGAGTGNTIYF TGCAGCGTAGGTGCGGGAACAGGAAACACCATATATTTT
TRBJ2-3 NA TRBD2 TRBV18 CASSPGGYTDTQYF TGTGCCAGCTCACCCGGGGGGTACACAGATACGCAGTATTTT
TRBJ2-1 NA TRBD2 TRBV5-1 CASSLYGGGAYNEQFF TGCGCCAGCAGCTTGTATGGCGGGGGGGCCTACAATGAGCAGTTCTTC
TRBJ2-7 once NA TRBV5-1 CASQRDSLYEQYF TGCGCCAGCCAAAGGGACTCACTATACGAGCAGTACTTC
TRBJ1-1 NA NA TRBV6-5 CASSYSEGVAEAFF TGTGCCAGCAGTTACTCGGAGGGCGTCGCTGAAGCTTTCTTT
TRBJ1-6 NA NA TRBV19 CATGQGAGDSPLHF TGTGCCACAGGACAAGGGGCAGGGGATTCACCCCTCCACTTT
TRBJ2-5 NA NA TRBV5-1 CASSPGWMETQYF TGCGCCAGCAGCCCAGGGTGGATGGAGACCCAGTACTTC
TRBJ2-2 NA NA TRBV11-3 CASSLFGGPHTGELFF TGTGCCAGCAGCCTTTTCGGGGGACCCCACACCGGGGAGCTGTTTTTT
TRBJ2-7 NA NA TRBV3-1/TRBV3-2 CASSRRGGDYEQYF TGTGCCAGCAGCCGAAGGGGCGGGGACTACGAGCAGTACTTC
TRBJ2-3 few TRBD2 TRBV29-1 CSIRSGTTDTQYF TGCAGCATAAGGAGCGGGACCACAGATACGCAGTATTTT
TRBJ1-1 NA NA TRBV28 CASRERGGLNTEAFF TGTGCCAGCCGTGAAAGGGGGGGGCTGAACACTGAAGCTTTCTTT
TRBJ1-2 NA TRBD1 TRBV7-3 CASRQPSIDREFPPNYGYTF TGTGCCAGCAGACAACCTAGCATTGACAGGGAGTTTCCCCCTAACTATGGCTACACCTTC
TRBJ1-6 NA NA TRBV4-2 CASSQGRGNSPLHF TGTGCCAGCAGCCAAGGGAGGGGAAATTCACCCCTCCACTTT
TRBJ1-1 NA NA TRBV3-1/TRBV3-2 CASSRDPYRVEAFF TGTGCCAGCAGCCGGGACCCCTACAGGGTTGAAGCTTTCTTT
TRBJ1-1 NA TRBD1 TRBV27 CASSPPTGGNTEAFF TGTGCCAGCAGTCCCCCAACAGGGGGAAACACTGAAGCTTTCTTT
TRBJ2-6 NA NA TRBV5-4 CASSLGSGHSFDVLTF TGTGCCAGCAGCTTGGGATCGGGACATAGCTTCGACGTCCTGACTTTC